A selection of T cell receptor beta chains follows, all from one sample in a study of read filtering for tumor transcriptome and immune sequencing. TCRdb re-analysed the reads in MiXCR, keeping a single row per CDR3 protein. The sample contains 30,000 to 40,000 distinct CDR3 sequences, around 15% of which appear only once. Sequencing used a population of CD138-negative cells sorted from bone marrow. These receptor sequences come from a donor aged 40 or older with multiple myeloma. Both conserved end residues are part of each CDR3. A D gene is named only where the DNA matches it firmly. Clone size is given for some rows only: seen once, a few or many times, or a class if the clone is expanded.

j_call: TRBJ2-7; v_call: TRBV27; clone_size: many; d_call: TRBD2; cdr3_nt: TGTGCCAGCAGTTCCCTAGCGGGGGGAAACTCCTACGAGCAGTACTTC; cdr3_aa: CASSSLAGGNSYEQYF
j_call: TRBJ1-1; v_call: TRBV7-9; clone_size: many; d_call: -; cdr3_nt: TGTGCCAGCAGACAACAGGTCATGAACACTGAAGCTTTCTTT; cdr3_aa: CASRQQVMNTEAFF
j_call: TRBJ2-5; v_call: TRBV7-2; clone_size: -; d_call: TRBD1; cdr3_nt: TGTGCCAGCAGCTTATTCGGGACAGGGGCCCAAGAGACCCAGTACTTC; cdr3_aa: CASSLFGTGAQETQYF
j_call: TRBJ2-5; v_call: TRBV7-6; clone_size: many; d_call: TRBD2; cdr3_nt: TGTGCCAGCAGCTTCGATGGGACTAGCGGGGACGTGGAGACCCAGTACTTC; cdr3_aa: CASSFDGTSGDVETQYF
j_call: TRBJ1-2; v_call: TRBV30; clone_size: many; d_call: -; cdr3_nt: TGTGCCTGGAGTCCGTACGTGGCCTATGGCTACACCTTC; cdr3_aa: CAWSPYVAYGYTF
j_call: TRBJ2-5; v_call: TRBV7-2; clone_size: few; d_call: -; cdr3_nt: TGTGCCAGCAGCCCAGGGTTTGATATAGAGACCCAGTACTTC; cdr3_aa: CASSPGFDIETQYF
j_call: TRBJ1-2; v_call: TRBV29-1; clone_size: -; d_call: TRBD1; cdr3_nt: TGCAGCGTTTGGGGACAGGGGTTATCTAACTATGGCTACACCTTC; cdr3_aa: CSVWGQGLSNYGYTF
j_call: TRBJ1-5; v_call: TRBV19; clone_size: many; d_call: -; cdr3_nt: TGTGCCAGTACGTGGGGAAGAGGACAGCCCCAGCATTTT; cdr3_aa: CASTWGRGQPQHF
j_call: TRBJ1-6; v_call: TRBV6-6; clone_size: medium-sized; d_call: -; cdr3_nt: TGTGCCAGCAGTTACTTGGGAAGCTCCTATAATTCACCCCTCCACTTT; cdr3_aa: CASSYLGSSYNSPLHF
j_call: TRBJ1-1; v_call: TRBV9; clone_size: many; d_call: -; cdr3_nt: TGTGCCAGCAGCGTAGACAGTATGAACACTGAAGCTTTCTTT; cdr3_aa: CASSVDSMNTEAFF
j_call: TRBJ1-1; v_call: TRBV10-1; clone_size: many; d_call: -; cdr3_nt: TGCGCCAGCAGTGATAATAGGGATGAAGCTTTCTTT; cdr3_aa: CASSDNRDEAFF
j_call: TRBJ2-3; v_call: TRBV5-1; clone_size: many; d_call: -; cdr3_nt: TGCGCCAGCAGCTTTCAAGCGCCTTCGGCAGATACGCAGTATTTT; cdr3_aa: CASSFQAPSADTQYF
j_call: TRBJ1-2; v_call: TRBV12-3/TRBV12-4; clone_size: many; d_call: -; cdr3_nt: TGTGCCAGCAGTTTAACCGGGACACTTAACTATGGCTACACCTTC; cdr3_aa: CASSLTGTLNYGYTF
j_call: TRBJ2-3; v_call: TRBV5-4; clone_size: many; d_call: TRBD1; cdr3_nt: TGTGCCAGCAGCATGTCGCGACAGGGGGCAGATACGCAGTATTTT; cdr3_aa: CASSMSRQGADTQYF
j_call: TRBJ1-1; v_call: TRBV4-3; clone_size: many; d_call: TRBD1; cdr3_nt: TGCGCCAGCACGGGACAGGGGGGCACTGAAGCTTTCTTT; cdr3_aa: CASTGQGGTEAFF
j_call: TRBJ2-3; v_call: TRBV4-3; clone_size: many; d_call: -; cdr3_nt: TGCGCCAGCAGCAGGAGCGGTAGCACAGATACGCAGTATTTT; cdr3_aa: CASSRSGSTDTQYF
j_call: TRBJ2-1; v_call: TRBV3-1; clone_size: few; d_call: -; cdr3_nt: TGTGCCAGCAGCCTCTTAGCCAAGTCCATCCATGAGCAGTTCTTC; cdr3_aa: CASSLLAKSIHEQFF
j_call: TRBJ1-3; v_call: TRBV12-3/TRBV12-4; clone_size: many; d_call: -; cdr3_nt: TGTGCCAGCAACCTACAAGGCACCATATATTTT; cdr3_aa: CASNLQGTIYF
j_call: TRBJ1-5; v_call: TRBV5-1; clone_size: many; d_call: -; cdr3_nt: TGCGCCAGCAGCCCTGGGGGCGGGGGCGAGAGCAATCAGCCCCAGCATTTT; cdr3_aa: CASSPGGGGESNQPQHF
j_call: TRBJ2-2; v_call: TRBV6-6; clone_size: many; d_call: TRBD1; cdr3_nt: TGTGCCAGCAGTTTAAGACAGGGGCGGGACACCGGGGAGCTGTTTTTT; cdr3_aa: CASSLRQGRDTGELFF
j_call: TRBJ2-1; v_call: TRBV29-1; clone_size: few; d_call: -; cdr3_nt: TGCAGCGTCGAGGACTACGGAAATGAGCAGTTCTTC; cdr3_aa: CSVEDYGNEQFF
j_call: TRBJ1-4; v_call: TRBV28; clone_size: once; d_call: -; cdr3_nt: TGTGCCAGCAGTACCAGGGCCCTCGCAACTAGTGAAAAACTGTCTTTT; cdr3_aa: CASSTRALATSEKLSF
j_call: TRBJ1-2; v_call: TRBV7-8; clone_size: many; d_call: TRBD1; cdr3_nt: TGTGCCAGCAGCCCGGGGACAGGGGGCGCCTATGGCTACACCTTC; cdr3_aa: CASSPGTGGAYGYTF
j_call: TRBJ1-5; v_call: TRBV19; clone_size: many; d_call: -; cdr3_nt: TGTGCCAGTAGGGACTTAGATCAGCCCCAGCATTTT; cdr3_aa: CASRDLDQPQHF
j_call: TRBJ1-3; v_call: TRBV7-9; clone_size: many; d_call: -; cdr3_nt: TGTGCCAGCAGCGAATTGACCGACTCGGGAAACACCATATATTTT; cdr3_aa: CASSELTDSGNTIYF
j_call: TRBJ2-3; v_call: TRBV6-2/TRBV6-3; clone_size: few; d_call: -; cdr3_nt: TGTGCCAGCAGTCGAACCGGGCCAAGCAAAGTCAATACGCAGTATTTT; cdr3_aa: CASSRTGPSKVNTQYF
j_call: TRBJ2-5; v_call: TRBV7-9; clone_size: few; d_call: TRBD2; cdr3_nt: TGTGCCAGCAGCGGGACTAGCGGGGGGGCCGGAGAGACCCAGTACTTC; cdr3_aa: CASSGTSGGAGETQYF
j_call: TRBJ2-5; v_call: TRBV12-3/TRBV12-4; clone_size: -; d_call: -; cdr3_nt: TGTGCCAGCAGTTTAATTTCAGGAGAGACCCAGTACTTC; cdr3_aa: CASSLISGETQYF
j_call: TRBJ1-4; v_call: TRBV19; clone_size: many; d_call: TRBD1; cdr3_nt: TGTGCCAGTAATCTACAGGGGGACTACGGAAAACTGTTTTTT; cdr3_aa: CASNLQGDYGKLFF
j_call: TRBJ2-7; v_call: TRBV29-1; clone_size: few; d_call: -; cdr3_nt: TGCAGCGTTAGGCCCGGAAGCTCCTACGAGCAGTATTTC; cdr3_aa: CSVRPGSSYEQYF
j_call: TRBJ2-1; v_call: TRBV20-1; clone_size: many; d_call: -; cdr3_nt: TGCAGTGCCCCGGCAGGGAGGCGCAATGAGCAGTTCTTC; cdr3_aa: CSAPAGRRNEQFF
j_call: TRBJ2-3; v_call: TRBV4-3; clone_size: many; d_call: -; cdr3_nt: TGCGCCAGCAGCCAAGATACGCGGGGTTTCGCAGATACGCAGTATTTT; cdr3_aa: CASSQDTRGFADTQYF
j_call: TRBJ2-7; v_call: TRBV6-6; clone_size: many; d_call: TRBD1; cdr3_nt: TGTGCCAGCAGTTACCGTAGGACAGGCGAGGAACCCTACGAGCAGTACTTC; cdr3_aa: CASSYRRTGEEPYEQYF
j_call: TRBJ2-3; v_call: TRBV5-1; clone_size: many; d_call: -; cdr3_nt: TGCGCCAGCAGCCCTAAACAGGGTGGGGGGACAGATACGCAGTATTTT; cdr3_aa: CASSPKQGGGTDTQYF
j_call: TRBJ2-1; v_call: TRBV5-1; clone_size: medium-sized; d_call: TRBD2; cdr3_nt: TGCGCCAGCAGCTTGGGGCGTCGACTAGCGGGGACCAATGAGCAGTTCTTC; cdr3_aa: CASSLGRRLAGTNEQFF
j_call: TRBJ2-5; v_call: TRBV20-1; clone_size: many; d_call: -; cdr3_nt: TGCAGTGCTAGATTCTACGAGACAGCCCAAGAGACCCAGTACTTC; cdr3_aa: CSARFYETAQETQYF
j_call: TRBJ1-2; v_call: TRBV19; clone_size: many; d_call: -; cdr3_nt: TGTGCCAGTACCCATCGGACCGAAACAGGCGGCTACACCTTC; cdr3_aa: CASTHRTETGGYTF
j_call: TRBJ1-3; v_call: TRBV12-3/TRBV12-4; clone_size: many; d_call: -; cdr3_nt: TGTGCCAGCAGCCCGCCCTACTCTGGAAACACCATATATTTT; cdr3_aa: CASSPPYSGNTIYF
j_call: TRBJ2-5; v_call: TRBV18; clone_size: -; d_call: -; cdr3_nt: TGTGCCAGCCCACTCTGGGATGAAAGCAAAGAGATCCAGTACTTC; cdr3_aa: CASPLWDESKEIQYF
j_call: TRBJ2-1; v_call: TRBV6-6; clone_size: many; d_call: TRBD2; cdr3_nt: TGTGCCAGCAGCCCCGGACTAGCGGGGGGGAACGCTAGGGAGTTCTTC; cdr3_aa: CASSPGLAGGNAREFF
j_call: TRBJ2-5; v_call: TRBV10-2; clone_size: many; d_call: TRBD2; cdr3_nt: TGCGCCAGCAGTGAGAGGACTAGCGGACAAGAGACCCAGTACTTC; cdr3_aa: CASSERTSGQETQYF
j_call: TRBJ2-3; v_call: TRBV9; clone_size: many; d_call: TRBD2; cdr3_nt: TGTGCCAGCAGCCAAGGGACCCAATTACTTGGACTAGCGGGGAGGGAGGATACGCAGTATTTT; cdr3_aa: CASSQGTQLLGLAGREDTQYF
j_call: TRBJ1-4; v_call: TRBV28; clone_size: -; d_call: -; cdr3_nt: TGTGCCAGCAGAAATTGGAGGGGAATGGACGAAAAACTGTTTTTT; cdr3_aa: CASRNWRGMDEKLFF
j_call: TRBJ1-2; v_call: TRBV6-1; clone_size: many; d_call: -; cdr3_nt: TGTGCCAGCAGTGTTATGCGGACGGGTAACTATGGCTACACCTTC; cdr3_aa: CASSVMRTGNYGYTF
j_call: TRBJ2-5; v_call: TRBV7-9; clone_size: -; d_call: TRBD1; cdr3_nt: TGTGCCAGCAGCTTAGTTTCGGGGACAGCCCAAGAGACCCAGTACTTC; cdr3_aa: CASSLVSGTAQETQYF
j_call: TRBJ2-3; v_call: TRBV13; clone_size: many; d_call: TRBD2; cdr3_nt: TGTGCCAGCAGCTCGGGACTAGCGGGGGTGGGGACAGATACGCAGTATTTT; cdr3_aa: CASSSGLAGVGTDTQYF
j_call: TRBJ1-3; v_call: TRBV18; clone_size: -; d_call: -; cdr3_nt: TGTGCCAGCTCACCCGAGTTCCAGTCCGGAAACACCATATATTTT; cdr3_aa: CASSPEFQSGNTIYF
j_call: TRBJ1-5; v_call: TRBV7-2; clone_size: many; d_call: TRBD1; cdr3_nt: TGTGCCAGCAGCTTGGGACAGGGGAATAGCAATCAGCCCCAGCATTTT; cdr3_aa: CASSLGQGNSNQPQHF
j_call: TRBJ1-3; v_call: TRBV4-3; clone_size: -; d_call: -; cdr3_nt: TGCGCCAGCAGCCAAGGGGCTCGCTCTGGAAACACCGTATATTTT; cdr3_aa: CASSQGARSGNTVYF
j_call: TRBJ2-2; v_call: TRBV7-2; clone_size: many; d_call: TRBD1; cdr3_nt: TGTGCCAGCAGCCATGGACAGGGGGCCGGGGAGCTGTTTTTT; cdr3_aa: CASSHGQGAGELFF
j_call: TRBJ1-3; v_call: TRBV7-2; clone_size: many; d_call: -; cdr3_nt: TGTGCCAGCAGCTCTTACACAGGGTTTGGAAACACCATATATTTT; cdr3_aa: CASSSYTGFGNTIYF
j_call: TRBJ1-1; v_call: TRBV6-2/TRBV6-3; clone_size: many; d_call: -; cdr3_nt: TGTGCCAGCAATTGGCAGAGTGAGAGGGCGAGCACTGAAGCTTTCTTT; cdr3_aa: CASNWQSERASTEAFF
j_call: TRBJ2-2; v_call: TRBV29-1; clone_size: many; d_call: -; cdr3_nt: TGCAGCGTTGGAAGCCTGAACACCGGGGAGCTGTTTTTT; cdr3_aa: CSVGSLNTGELFF
j_call: TRBJ2-5; v_call: TRBV7-2; clone_size: -; d_call: TRBD1; cdr3_nt: TGTGCCAGCAGCCTACTCGGGACAGGGGGTCGAGAGACCCAGTACTTC; cdr3_aa: CASSLLGTGGRETQYF